The rows below give T cell receptor beta chains drawn from one sample of a study of CD8 T cells in ankylosing spondylitis. TCRdb analysed the 5' RACE reads with MiXCR anew, one entry per CDR3 protein. The table includes around 540,000 distinct CDR3 sequences, roughly 13% detected once. The source material was blood, either unsorted or a sorted T cell fraction (not recorded which). These receptors all stem from a male donor with ankylosing spondylitis. Each CDR3 is given with its conserved first and last residue. A D gene is named only where the DNA matches it firmly. Only part of the rows carry a size: once, few, many, or a class if the clone is expanded.

J gene,clone size,V gene,D gene,CDR3 protein,CDR3 DNA
TRBJ1-1,.,TRBV15,.,CATSSQGSAFF,TGTGCCACCAGCTCTCAGGGGTCGGCTTTCTTT
TRBJ1-6,few,TRBV4-2,TRBD1,CASSQDGQGNSPLHF,TGTGCCAGCAGCCAAGATGGACAGGGGAATTCACCCCTCCACTTT
TRBJ1-5,many,TRBV12-3/TRBV12-4,.,CASSSGGYSNQPQHF,TGTGCCAGCAGTTCGGGGGGTTATAGCAATCAGCCCCAGCATTTT
TRBJ1-1,many,TRBV7-2,.,CASSLALGNTEAFF,TGTGCCAGCAGCTTAGCTTTGGGGAACACTGAAGCTTTCTTT
TRBJ2-7,.,TRBV20-1,.,CSARDFQVPYEQYF,TGCAGTGCTAGAGACTTCCAGGTACCCTACGAGCAGTACTTC
TRBJ2-3,few,TRBV5-1,TRBD2,CASSVGLAGGPGDTQYF,TGCGCCAGCAGCGTGGGACTAGCGGGAGGGCCTGGAGATACGCAGTATTTT
TRBJ2-3,many,TRBV12-3/TRBV12-4,.,CASRESTDTQYF,TGCGCCAGCAGAGAGAGCACAGATACGCAGTATTTT
TRBJ2-6,few,TRBV5-1,.,CASRTDGRTASTSGANVLTF,TGCGCCAGCAGAACAGATGGTCGGACAGCAAGTACCTCTGGGGCCAACGTCCTGACTTTC
TRBJ1-2,.,TRBV9,.,CASSVGGGGHGYTF,TGTGCCAGCAGCGTAGGAGGTGGGGGGCATGGCTACACCTTC
TRBJ2-3,many,TRBV4-2,.,CASSQEKAYTDTQYF,TGTGCCAGCAGCCAAGAAAAGGCTTACACAGATACGCAGTATTTT
TRBJ2-3,few,TRBV7-9,.,CASSPDGSGGTDTQYF,TGTGCCAGCAGCCCAGACGGTAGCGGAGGCACAGATACGCAGTATTTT
TRBJ1-2,few,TRBV5-6,.,CASSTGWGRYGYTF,TGTGCCAGCAGCACAGGGTGGGGAAGGTATGGCTACACCTTC
TRBJ1-5,few,TRBV20-1,.,CSAEKHSNQPQHF,TGCAGTGCCGAGAAACATAGCAATCAGCCCCAGCATTTT
TRBJ2-2,few,TRBV24-1,.,CATSDFGRGSTGELFF,TGTGCCACCAGTGATTTCGGCAGGGGAAGCACCGGGGAGCTGTTTTTT
TRBJ1-1,.,TRBV12-3/TRBV12-4,TRBD1,CASSLRQGVAEAFF,TGTGCCAGCAGTCTCCGGCAGGGGGTCGCTGAAGCTTTCTTT
TRBJ2-1,.,TRBV5-1,TRBD2,CASSLGLAGGVEQFF,TGCGCCAGCAGCTTGGGGCTAGCGGGAGGGGTTGAGCAGTTCTTC
TRBJ2-2,few,TRBV11-2,.,CASSLLTNTGELFF,TGTGCCAGCAGCTTACTCACCAACACCGGGGAGCTGTTTTTT
TRBJ1-2,few,TRBV4-1,.,CASSQPGQANYGYTF,TGCGCCAGCAGCCAACCGGGCCAGGCTAACTATGGCTACACCTTC
TRBJ1-6,.,TRBV3-1,.,CASSHQRGNSPLHF,TGTGCCAGCAGCCACCAAAGGGGAAATTCACCCCTCCACTTT
TRBJ2-3,few,TRBV7-9,TRBD1,CASTTGDSTDTQYF,TGTGCCAGCACCACAGGGGATAGCACAGATACGCAGTATTTT
TRBJ2-4,.,TRBV7-2,.,CASSLAQGWNQYF,TGTGCCAGCAGCTTAGCGCAGGGGTGGAATCAGTACTTC
TRBJ1-6,few,TRBV11-2,.,CASSLWQGKALHF,TGTGCCAGCAGCTTGTGGCAGGGTAAAGCCCTCCACTTT
TRBJ2-1,.,TRBV12-3/TRBV12-4,.,CASKYVAPGEQFF,TGTGCCAGCAAGTATGTAGCGCCGGGTGAGCAGTTCTTC
TRBJ2-1,few,TRBV11-2,TRBD1,CASSLRQGAKDEQFF,TGTGCCAGCAGCCTACGACAGGGGGCTAAGGATGAGCAGTTCTTC
TRBJ2-7,few,TRBV20-1,TRBD2,CSASPSGRPASYEQYF,TGCAGTGCTAGTCCTAGCGGGAGGCCCGCGTCCTACGAGCAGTACTTC
TRBJ1-4,many,TRBV5-1,.,CASSYGPATNEKLFF,TGCGCCAGCAGCTACGGGCCGGCAACTAATGAAAAACTGTTTTTT
TRBJ2-1,few,TRBV7-9,.,CASSVDGHNEQFF,TGTGCCAGCAGCGTCGACGGGCACAATGAGCAGTTCTTC
TRBJ1-2,.,TRBV27,.,CASSSLDSHYGYTF,TGTGCCAGCAGTTCTCTTGACAGCCACTATGGCTACACCTTC
TRBJ2-1,many,TRBV11-2,.,CASSLEGTPHNEQFF,TGTGCCAGCAGCTTAGAAGGGACCCCCCACAATGAGCAGTTCTTC
TRBJ1-6,few,TRBV10-1,.,CASSDVDSPLHF,TGCGCCAGCAGTGATGTGGATTCACCCCTCCACTTT
TRBJ2-1,few,TRBV27,.,CASSVTYRSSYNEQFF,TGTGCCAGCAGCGTTACGTACCGGAGCTCCTACAATGAGCAGTTCTTC
TRBJ1-4,few,TRBV29-1,TRBD1,CSVRQGKNEKLFF,TGCAGCGTAAGACAGGGCAAAAATGAAAAACTGTTTTTT
TRBJ2-2,few,TRBV6-5,.,CASSYGTSRYTGELFF,TGTGCCAGCAGTTACGGAACTAGCAGATACACCGGGGAGCTGTTTTTT
TRBJ2-5,few,TRBV12-3/TRBV12-4,TRBD2,CASRLRVAGGPEQETQYF,TGTGCCAGCAGGCTACGGGTAGCGGGAGGGCCTGAACAAGAGACCCAGTACTTC
TRBJ2-4,few,TRBV20-1,.,CSARSGKNIQYF,TGCAGTGCTAGGAGCGGCAAAAACATTCAGTACTTC
TRBJ2-7,.,TRBV19,.,CASSRSADSSYEQYF,TGTGCCAGTAGTAGGTCAGCGGACAGCTCCTACGAGCAGTACTTC
TRBJ2-1,.,TRBV11-2,.,CASSLGTGEQFF,TGTGCCAGCAGCTTAGGAACAGGGGAGCAGTTCTTC
TRBJ1-1,few,TRBV7-9,.,CASSLSVGNTEAFF,TGTGCCAGCAGCTTAAGTGTAGGGAACACTGAAGCTTTCTTT
TRBJ2-1,few,TRBV15,.,CATSADYFKDNEQFF,TGTGCCACCAGCGCGGACTACTTTAAAGACAATGAGCAGTTCTTC
TRBJ2-5,.,TRBV6-6,.,CASSYSISETQYF,TGTGCCAGCAGTTACTCGATTTCGGAGACCCAGTACTTC
TRBJ2-5,.,TRBV5-1,.,CASSLVGEGGETQYF,TGCGCCAGCAGCTTGGTGGGTGAAGGGGGAGAGACCCAGTACTTC
TRBJ2-1,.,TRBV2,.,CASTTDSYNEQFF,TGTGCCAGCACCACTGACAGCTACAATGAGCAGTTCTTC
TRBJ1-3,.,TRBV5-1,.,CASSLVVGLSGNTIYF,TGCGCCAGCAGCTTGGTAGTGGGTCTCTCTGGAAACACCATATATTTT
TRBJ1-3,.,TRBV5-1,.,CASSLGSTSSGNTIYF,TGCGCCAGCAGCCTCGGATCCACGAGCTCTGGAAACACCATATATTTT